The rows below give T cell receptor beta chains drawn from one sample of a study of Graves' ophthalmopathy and Graves' hyperthyroidism. TCRdb recomputed calls from the multiplex PCR reads with MiXCR, one row per CDR3 protein. The table shows roughly 1.1 million distinct CDR3 sequences, with less than 45% occurring only once. The sequenced sample consisted of peripheral blood or thyroid tissue (not recorded which). The receptors originated from an adult man with Graves' hyperthyroidism. The CDR3 runs from the conserved cysteine through the conserved F or W. Each record gives: clone size, J gene, V gene, D gene, CDR3 length, CDR3 DNA, CDR3 protein. The D gene is left open where the match is weak. Clone sizes are given selectively: once, few, many, or a class where the clone is expanded.

>few|TRBJ2-7|TRBV20-1|-|14
TGCAGTGCAACCCCCACCCAGGTCCCCTACGAGCAGTACTTC
CSATPTQVPYEQYF
>few|TRBJ2-7|TRBV7-2|TRBD1|15
TGTGCCAGCAGCTTGGCCGGGACAGGGGGCTCCGAGCAGTACTTC
CASSLAGTGGSEQYF
>many|TRBJ1-1|TRBV12-3/TRBV12-4|-|13
TGTGCCAGCAGTTTAACAGAGTACACTGAAGCTTTCTTT
CASSLTEYTEAFF
>many|TRBJ1-6|TRBV7-4|TRBD1|16
TGTGCCAGCAGCACCTGGGACAGGGGTGATAATTCACCCCTCCACTTT
CASSTWDRGDNSPLHF
>many|TRBJ2-7|TRBV9|TRBD2|15
TGTGCCAGCAGCGAGGGACTAGCGAGCTCCTACGAGCAGTACTTC
CASSEGLASSYEQYF
>-|TRBJ2-7|TRBV10-2|-|12
TGTGCCAGCAGCCCGGGACTGAACGAGCAGTACTTC
CASSPGLNEQYF
>once|TRBJ1-1|TRBV5-5|-|12
TGTGCCAGCAGCTTGCGGCAGGTAGCCGCTTTCTTT
CASSLRQVAAFF
>-|TRBJ1-1|TRBV10-3|-|13
TGTGCCATCAGTCCTACAGGGACACCGGAAGCTTTCTTT
CAISPTGTPEAFF
>few|TRBJ2-5|TRBV4-3|TRBD2|17
TGCGCCAGCAGCCGAGATTCTCTAGCGGGAGCACAAGAGACCCAGTACTTC
CASSRDSLAGAQETQYF
>-|TRBJ2-7|TRBV30|-|12
TGTGCCTGGAGTGTACTGTGGGCCGAGCAGTACTTC
CAWSVLWAEQYF
>-|TRBJ2-2|TRBV29-1|TRBD2|16
TGCAGCGTGGGGGAGGGGCTAGTACAGCGGCCCGGGGAGCTGTTTTTT
CSVGEGLVQRPGELFF
>many|TRBJ1-1|TRBV6-2/TRBV6-3|-|14
TGTGCCAGCAGTTACGAGGGGCGGAACACTGAAGCTTTCTTT
CASSYEGRNTEAFF
>many|TRBJ1-1|TRBV10-2|-|14
TGCGCCAGCAGTGAGTCCGGGGCGAGCACTGAAGCTTTCTTT
CASSESGASTEAFF
>-|TRBJ1-5|TRBV16|TRBD1|15
TGTGCCAGCAGCCAATCGCAGGGGGGAAATCAGCCCCAGCATTTT
CASSQSQGGNQPQHF
>many|TRBJ1-6|TRBV7-8|-|16
TGTGCCAGCAGCATGCCGGCAGGCCAACTGGACTCACCCCTCCACTTT
CASSMPAGQLDSPLHF
>many|TRBJ1-2|TRBV7-8|-|14
TGTGCCAGCAGCTTAGATACTGAAAACTATGGCTACACCTTC
CASSLDTENYGYTF
>few|TRBJ1-4|TRBV7-9|-|16
TGTGCCAGCAGCTTCACAGGGACCCCCGGTAATGAAAAACTGTTTTTT
CASSFTGTPGNEKLFF
>many|TRBJ2-7|TRBV5-6|-|12
TGTGCCAGCAGACGAGCGGGCTACGAGCAGTACTTC
CASRRAGYEQYF
>-|TRBJ1-1|TRBV5-1|-|14
TGCGCCAGCACCCAGGACGGCCACGAGTCGGAAGCTTTCTTT
CASTQDGHESEAFF
>many|TRBJ1-1|TRBV9|-|13
TGTGCCAGCAGCCGAGTTGGGGGGACTGAAGCTTTCTTT
CASSRVGGTEAFF
>few|TRBJ2-1|TRBV7-8|-|12
TGTGCCAGCAGCCCGGGCGTGGGCGAGCAGTTCTTC
CASSPGVGEQFF
>many|TRBJ2-7|TRBV29-1|-|14
TGCAGCGTTGATTCAGGGCTAAGCTCCTACGAGCAGTACTTC
CSVDSGLSSYEQYF
>many|TRBJ2-5|TRBV10-3|TRBD2|15
TGTGCCATCTCCACTAGCGGGAGGGTTTGGGAGACCCAGTACTTC
CAISTSGRVWETQYF
>-|TRBJ1-1|TRBV7-8|TRBD1|17
TGTGCCAGCAGCCCGAGGGGACAAGGGGGCATGAACACTGAAGCTTTCTTT
CASSPRGQGGMNTEAFF
>many|TRBJ2-2|TRBV9|-|13
TGTGCCAGCAGCGTAGGGGGTCTCAGGGAGCTGTTTTTT
CASSVGGLRELFF
>-|TRBJ2-7|TRBV6-2/TRBV6-3|-|13
TGTGCCAGCAGTTACCGGGGCCCCCACGAGCAGTACTTC
CASSYRGPHEQYF
>few|TRBJ2-5|TRBV6-2/TRBV6-3|-|17
TGTGCCAGCAGTTACTCGTTAACTAGCTCCCACCAAGAGACCCAGTACTTC
CASSYSLTSSHQETQYF
>few|TRBJ1-1|TRBV4-3|-|15
TGCGCCAGCAGCCAAAATCTCGGTTTGAGCACTGAAGCTTTCTTT
CASSQNLGLSTEAFF
>-|TRBJ1-4|TRBV10-3|-|16
TGTGCCAGCAGTTATCTCCGCGCGGATACTAATGAAAAACTGTTTTTT
CASSYLRADTNEKLFF
>many|TRBJ1-1|TRBV6-5|-|13
TGTGCCACCAAAAGGACAGAGAACACTGAAGCTTTCTTT
CATKRTENTEAFF
>once|TRBJ2-7|TRBV6-6|-|14
TGTGCCAGCAGTTACTCGTCTGCTTTTTACGAGCAGTACTTC
CASSYSSAFYEQYF
>many|TRBJ2-7|TRBV20-1|TRBD2|12
TGCAGTGCTAGGGCTAGCGGATACGAGCAGTACTTC
CSARASGYEQYF
>few|TRBJ1-1|TRBV11-2|-|15
TGTGCCAGCAGCTCCCGGACAATCCTTAACACTGAAGCTTTCTTT
CASSSRTILNTEAFF
>many|TRBJ1-6|TRBV20-1|-|15
TGCAGTGCCCAAAATAGCGGATCGGTAGATTCACCCCTCCACTTT
CSAQNSGSVDSPLHF
>-|TRBJ1-5|TRBV19|TRBD1|17
TGTGCCAGTATGGTAGGACAGGGGGCGGAATGGAATCAGCCCCAGCATTTT
CASMVGQGAEWNQPQHF
>-|TRBJ2-7|TRBV7-8|TRBD1|15
TGTGCCAGCAGCCAGCGATGGGACAGGTCCTACGAGCAGTACTTC
CASSQRWDRSYEQYF
>few|TRBJ1-2|TRBV7-2|TRBD1|16
TGTGCCAGCAGCCATCCCACTCGACAGGGTCGGGATGGCTACACCTTC
CASSHPTRQGRDGYTF
>-|TRBJ1-5|TRBV6-4|-|16
TGTGCCAGCAGTGACTTTGACCGGAGGTCCAATCAGCCCCAGCATTTT
CASSDFDRRSNQPQHF
>many|TRBJ2-6|TRBV7-8|-|12
TGTGCCAGCAGCCACAACCCGATCGTCCTGACTTTC
CASSHNPIVLTF
>many|TRBJ1-2|TRBV2|TRBD1|14
TGTGCCAGCAGTGGACAGGGGAACAACTATGGCTACACCTTC
CASSGQGNNYGYTF
>once|TRBJ2-3|TRBV4-1|TRBD2|15
TGCGCCAGCAGCCAAGGGACTAGCGGAGGAGGTACGCAGTATTTT
CASSQGTSGGGTQYF
>-|TRBJ1-6|TRBV12-3/TRBV12-4|-|15
TGTGCCAGCAGTCGGACACTGTCCTATAATTCACCCCTCCACTTT
CASSRTLSYNSPLHF
>-|TRBJ2-5|TRBV5-4|-|14
TGTGCCAGCAGCTTGTGGGGGTGGGAAGAGACCCAGTACTTC
CASSLWGWEETQYF
>-|TRBJ1-1|TRBV24-1|-|14
TGTGCCACCAGTGGGGGGGGCCTATCAACTGAAGCTTTCTTT
CATSGGGLSTEAFF
>-|TRBJ1-5|TRBV7-2|TRBD1|17
TGTGCCAGCAGCTTGGCTAGCGGGACAGGGGCCCGTCAGCCCCAGCATTTT
CASSLASGTGARQPQHF
>few|TRBJ2-5|TRBV11-2|-|15
TGTGCCAGCAGCTTACGGGACCGCCCCCAAGAGACCCAGTACTTC
CASSLRDRPQETQYF
>many|TRBJ2-6|TRBV19|-|15
TGTGCCAGTAGTCAACAGGGCTCTGGGGCCAACGTCCTGACTTTC
CASSQQGSGANVLTF
>-|TRBJ1-1|TRBV9|-|16
TGTGCCAGCAGCGTAGGGGGAGTGTCTAAGAACACTGAAGCTTTCTTT
CASSVGGVSKNTEAFF